The source of this TCR beta chain is a study of shared clonotypes between healthy human individuals (dated by TCRdb to 2018 to 2020). Broadly, across the study: The cohort comprised two women and three men aged 18 to 49 years. To estimate repertoire size and how much clonotypes are shared between individuals, the study performed deep sequencing of blood TCR repertoires from about 5 healthy adults. To increase sequencing depth and limit assay-specific biases, different laboratories used diverse techniques to prepare libraries and sequence TCR repertoires. Between about 0.85 and 10 billion PBMCs per donor were obtained by leukapheresis. Per donor, three plates each were used for CD4 naive and CD4 memory, two for CD8 naive, and one for CD8 memory. Findings and caveats that apply to the study as a whole: Sampling was restricted to blood, and TCR repertoires in tissues likely differ from the TCR repertoires found in blood. Approximately 5% of naive CD4, 3.5% of naive CD8, 2.3% of memory CD4, and about 0.4% of memory CD8 clonotypes were shared across a few donors. Larger estimated clonotype richness was generally found for naive subsets than for memory subsets. Pairwise subsampling led to the expectation that sequencing depth would affect the degree of clonotype sharing among donors. Clonotypes shared by all four sorted-subset donors showed higher generation probabilities than non-shared clonotypes. Incomplete sequencing was indicated by rarefaction of sorted-subset datasets, despite the large sequencing depth. The genetic and exposure-history diversity represented was limited by the small number of donors.

The V and J ends are trimmed by 2 bases and 8 bases, leaving 13 bases between them. CDR1 and CDR2, looked up from the germline V gene, are SGHRS and YFSETQ. Including cysteine and phenylalanine, the CDR3 has 13 amino acids. Just the 39-base CDR3 DNA is kept, in frame starting at base 1. Turning to this clone: The clone's antigen remains unknown. It has no much larger one-base neighbor in the sample; base qualities were not kept.

Using the deep immunoSEQ assay, TCR CDR3 regions were amplified from genomic DNA by multiplex PCR. Extracted genomic DNA from each cell subset was spread evenly across all wells of several immunoSEQ 96-well plates, with each plate serving as a replicate. For sorted subsets, 150 to 200 ng genomic DNA, equal to tens of thousands of T cell genomes, was loaded into each replicate PCR. The purified libraries were quantified using a Qubit 3.0 fluorometer, sized with a Bioanalyzer 2100, and then quantified again using the KAPA Library Quantification kit. A separate single-read 150-cycle Illumina NextSeq 550 flow cell was used to sequence each immunoSEQ 96-well plate. Per the original workflow: Because the immunoSEQ output held only junctional sequences and lacked quality scores, the filtering could not match the filtering applied to full-length reads. Sequences were annotated with PyIR, a Python wrapper for IgBLAST v1.9, using IMGT germline references to assign V/J genes and CDR3. Any read was removed if the V/J assignment was weak (E-value above 1e-6), the CDR3 was missing, or the read contained stop codons, out-of-frame junctions, or ambiguous translated residues. A V3J clonotype was defined by an identical inferred V gene, J gene, and CDR3 amino acid sequence. Percentage overlap between repertoires was computed as shared unique clonotypes divided by the size of the smaller repertoire. Richness of each repertoire was evaluated using RTK rarefaction, the Chao1 estimator, and Recon v2.1 estimates of unobserved clonotypes. OLGA was used to compute generation probabilities for all TCRbeta clonotypes that the gDNA method yielded from several donors. TCRdb took over this immuneACCESS table, retaining in-frame rearrangements with V and J assigned. Such tables are incomplete; in checked studies, under half of the missing clones stem from an unresolved V gene, and the remainder is unexplained. V and J calls plus clone size are reproduced from that table; the DNA served to infer D and trimming. Across this sample there are a few million clones, with roughly nine tenths seen only once. More than 0.12% of the sample is held by the ten biggest clonotypes.

The donors were healthy, HIV-negative adults with no recently reported acute infections or vaccinations. All donors were Caucasian adults living in Nashville, Tennessee, USA. CD4+ T cells were enriched by magnetic negative selection, after which naive cells were positively selected on CD45RA and the negative fraction was taken as the memory subset. After blood collection by leukapheresis, PBMCs were isolated using Ficoll-Histopaque density gradient centrifugation and then cryopreserved in the vapor phase of liquid nitrogen. Analytical flow cytometry was used to check the purity and quantity of every magnetically sorted T cell population. Each sorted fraction had its genomic DNA isolated and then quantified by UV absorbance on a Nanodrop 2000c.

This sequence uses TRBV5-1 and TRBJ1-2, with the D gene too uncertain to name. Material for sequencing was naive CD4+ T cells sorted from blood. In the paper's terms, the cell subset or site label means: CD45RA+ positively selected. The sequence came from a man younger than 35 in good health. The nucleotide sequence reads as follows: TGCGCCAGCAGCTTTACAGACCAGGTGGGCTACACCTTC. Protein translation: CASSFTDQVGYTF.